Described below is a single T cell receptor (beta chain) sequence and its context. Its antigen is currently unknown. Different DNA sequences within this sample yield the same CDR3. The data were taken from a study of graft-versus-host responses after intestinal transplantation. Study background: Induction with anti-thymocyte globulin, then tacrolimus and steroids for around three years, was given to all recipients. Overall study findings and caveats: Some GvH clones appeared in ileal mucosa or blood before recipient bone marrow. Peak circulating GvH clone levels were associated with early post-transplant HvG declines. Allografts of one patient group, those with graft-donor T cell macrochimerism, had high graft-versus-host to host-versus-graft clonal ratios.

Germline V CDR1 and CDR2: MNHEY, SVGAGI. CDR3 size: 12 residues. The V end lost 3 bases, the J end lost 6 bases, and 6 bases lay between the germline ends. Clones were sequenced by immunoSEQ multiplex PCR, and TCRdb holds only the in-frame ones, with some missing. The data show about 71,000 clones, 90% seen once. This sequence joins TRBV6-5 and TRBJ2-1, with no clear D. The receptor comes from a human donor who received an intestinal transplant. The sample was unstimulated CD8+ T cells sorted from spleen or lymph node cells, taken before intestinal transplant. CDR3 nucleotides: TGTGCCAGCAGTTATCCGGGCAATGAGCAGTTCTTC. Protein sequence: CASSYPGNEQFF.